This record concerns one T cell receptor beta chain sequence. There is no known antigen for this receptor. Within one base of it there is no much larger clone, and no base qualities were kept. Library preparation employed 5' RACE. Sequenced using a NextSeq 500. To allow correction of PCR and sequencing errors, the TCR library protocol tagged every TCR cDNA molecule with a unique molecular identifier. The published analysis was carried out like this. TCR identification, UMI-based error correction and CDR3 extraction were performed with Decombinator tools. TCRs above a frequency of 2 per 1,000, corresponding to the top 1% of the tumor frequency distribution, were defined as expanded. Renyi diversity was calculated using the R vegan package after each repertoire was subsampled 100 times to 5,000 TCRs. CDR3 similarity networks were built from amino acid triplet string-kernel similarity, connecting CDR3s with pairwise similarity above 0.82. TCRdb reran the public reads through fastp at Q25 and MiXCR, keeping productive beta chains. CDR3 protein sequences are deduplicated, and each keeps its most common genes and DNA. The V and J calls, along with clone size, are taken from TCRdb and not from the paper's own processing. The sample table records tens of thousands of distinct CDR3 sequences; less than 15% of these occur just once. 5.5% to 7.5% of the sample is in the top ten clones.

These data originate in a study of spatial heterogeneity in lung cancer (dated by TCRdb to between 2017 and 2020). Describing the broader study: More beta-chain than alpha-chain transcripts were consistently detected, likely reflecting higher beta-chain transcript abundance. In the raw uncorrected reads, each unique combination of TCR and UMI appeared more than ten times on average. In non-small cell lung cancer, the study quantitatively compared TCR alpha and beta repertoires across several tumor regions, matched nontumor lung, and blood. The study linked features of the TCR repertoire to counts of nonsynonymous mutations, which were determined by whole-exome sequencing of tumor tissue. Both alpha and beta chains were TCR-sequenced in around 220 tumor regions, under 85 matched nontumor lung samples and some 50 PBMC samples obtained at surgery. What the work shows at the level of the full study, not this receptor alone: Confirming at a functional level the hypothesis that regional TCRs recognize regional mutations was considered to require additional single-cell paired TCR alpha and beta sequencing. Ubiquitous expanded tumor TCRs were detected in blood more often at tumor resection than at routine follow-up.

The germline ends are 11 bases apart after V is trimmed by 5 bases and J by 0 bases. Including cysteine and phenylalanine, the CDR3 has 15 amino acids. Only the CDR3 part of the read is kept: 45 bases, read in frame from the first base. Via the germline V gene, CDR1 is SGHTA and CDR2 FQGTGA. The time point label, as the study defines it: sample taken at primary tumor resection. For TCR sequencing, whole RNA was extracted from tumor and nontumor lung tissue, or from cryopreserved PBMC samples, and no cell sorting was done. The donors were 60 to 80 patients from the lung TRACERx cohort who had early-stage, untreated non-small cell lung cancer. Only patients for whom sufficient RNA was available from at least two tumor regions were selected for TCR sequencing.

The chain is encoded by TRBV7-3 joined to TRBJ1-3; the D gene identity is not certain. The sequenced sample was PBMCs, obtained at surgery. The sequence was collected from a male donor with early-stage non-small cell lung cancer. The DNA sequence follows: TGTGCCAGCAGCCTGAATCCGGGCTCTGGAAACACCATATATTTT. Protein translation: CASSLNPGSGNTIYF.